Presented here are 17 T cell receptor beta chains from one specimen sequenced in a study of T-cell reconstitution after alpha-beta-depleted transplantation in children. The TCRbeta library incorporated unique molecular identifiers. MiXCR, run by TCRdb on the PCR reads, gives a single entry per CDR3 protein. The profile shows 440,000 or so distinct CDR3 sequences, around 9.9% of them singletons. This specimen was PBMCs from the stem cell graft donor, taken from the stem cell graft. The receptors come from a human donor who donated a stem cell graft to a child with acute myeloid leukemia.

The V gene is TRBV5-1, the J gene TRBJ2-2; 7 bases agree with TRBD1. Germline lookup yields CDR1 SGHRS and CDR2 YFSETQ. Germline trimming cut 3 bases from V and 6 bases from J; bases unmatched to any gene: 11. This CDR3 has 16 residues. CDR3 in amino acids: CASSSAGTAFPGELFF. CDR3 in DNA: TGCGCCAGCAGCTCCGCCGGGACAGCCTTTCCCGGGGAGCTGTTTTTT.

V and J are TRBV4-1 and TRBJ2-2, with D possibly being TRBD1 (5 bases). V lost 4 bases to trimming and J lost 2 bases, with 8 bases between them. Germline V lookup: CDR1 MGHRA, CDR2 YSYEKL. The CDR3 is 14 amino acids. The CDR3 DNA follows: TGCGCCAGCAGCCGACAGACTAACACCGGGGAGCTGTTTTTT. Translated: CASSRQTNTGELFF.

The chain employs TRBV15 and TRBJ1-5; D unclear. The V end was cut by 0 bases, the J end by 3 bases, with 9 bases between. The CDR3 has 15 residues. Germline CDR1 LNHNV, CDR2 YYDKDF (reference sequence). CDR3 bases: TGTGCCACCAGCAGAGAAGGGATTAACAATCAGCCCCAGCATTTT. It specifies CATSREGINNQPQHF.

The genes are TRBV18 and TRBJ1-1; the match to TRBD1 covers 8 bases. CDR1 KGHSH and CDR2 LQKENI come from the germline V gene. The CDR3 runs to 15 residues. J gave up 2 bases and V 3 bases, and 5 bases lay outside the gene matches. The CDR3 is CASSPRDRTNTEAFF. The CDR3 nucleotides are TGTGCCAGCTCACCCCGGGACAGGACAAACACTGAAGCTTTCTTT.

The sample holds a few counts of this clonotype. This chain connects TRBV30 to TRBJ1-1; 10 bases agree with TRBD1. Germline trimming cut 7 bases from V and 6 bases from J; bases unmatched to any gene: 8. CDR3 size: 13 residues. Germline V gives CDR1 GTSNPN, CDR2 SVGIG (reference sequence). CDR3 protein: CAYRGQGWPEAFF. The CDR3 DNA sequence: TGTGCCTACCGGGGACAGGGGTGGCCTGAAGCTTTCTTT.

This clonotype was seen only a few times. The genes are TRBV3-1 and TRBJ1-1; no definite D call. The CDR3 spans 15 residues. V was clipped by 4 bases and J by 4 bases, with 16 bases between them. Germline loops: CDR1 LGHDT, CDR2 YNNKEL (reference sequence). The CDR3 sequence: CASSLWKGGGTEAFF. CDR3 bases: TGTGCCAGCAGCCTATGGAAGGGCGGAGGCACTGAAGCTTTCTTT.

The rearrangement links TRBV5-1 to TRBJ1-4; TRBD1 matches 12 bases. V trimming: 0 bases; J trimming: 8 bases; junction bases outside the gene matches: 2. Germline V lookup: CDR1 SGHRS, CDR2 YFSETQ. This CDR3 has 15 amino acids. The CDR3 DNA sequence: TGCGCCAGCAGCTTGGCCGGGACAGGGGGCGAAAAACTGTTTTTT. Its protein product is CASSLAGTGGEKLFF.

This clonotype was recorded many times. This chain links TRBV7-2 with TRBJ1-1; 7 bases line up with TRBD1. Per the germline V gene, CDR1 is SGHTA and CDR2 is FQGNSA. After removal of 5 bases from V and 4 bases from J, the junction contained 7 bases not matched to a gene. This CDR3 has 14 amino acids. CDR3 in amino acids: CASSVRQGSTEAFF. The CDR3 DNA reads TGTGCCAGCAGCGTCCGACAGGGTAGCACTGAAGCTTTCTTT. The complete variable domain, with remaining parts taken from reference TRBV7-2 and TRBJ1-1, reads GAGVSQSPSNKVTEKGKDVELRCDPISGHTALYWYRQSLGQGLEFLIYFQGNSAPDKSGLPSDRFSAERTGGSVSTLTIQRTQQEDSAVYLCASSVRQGSTEAFFGQGTRLTVV.

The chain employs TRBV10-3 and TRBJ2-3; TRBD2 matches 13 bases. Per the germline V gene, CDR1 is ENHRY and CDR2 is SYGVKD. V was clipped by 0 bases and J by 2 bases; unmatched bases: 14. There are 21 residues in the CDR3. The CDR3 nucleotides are TGTGCCATCAGTGAGTCGTTGGGACTAGCGGGGACAGCAAAAAACACAGATACGCAGTATTTT. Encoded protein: CAISESLGLAGTAKNTDTQYF.

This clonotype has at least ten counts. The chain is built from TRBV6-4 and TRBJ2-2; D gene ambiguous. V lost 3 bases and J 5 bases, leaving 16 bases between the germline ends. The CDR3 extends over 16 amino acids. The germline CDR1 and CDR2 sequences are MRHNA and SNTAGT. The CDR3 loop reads CASSDRVAFPTGELFF. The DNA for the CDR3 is TGTGCCAGCAGTGATAGGGTAGCATTTCCAACCGGGGAGCTGTTTTTT.

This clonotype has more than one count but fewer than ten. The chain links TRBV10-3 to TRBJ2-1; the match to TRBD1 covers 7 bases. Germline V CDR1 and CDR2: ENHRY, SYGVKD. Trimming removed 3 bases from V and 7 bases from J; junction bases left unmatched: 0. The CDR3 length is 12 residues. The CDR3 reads CAISEQGNEQFF. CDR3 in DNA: TGTGCCATCAGTGAACAGGGGAATGAGCAGTTCTTC.

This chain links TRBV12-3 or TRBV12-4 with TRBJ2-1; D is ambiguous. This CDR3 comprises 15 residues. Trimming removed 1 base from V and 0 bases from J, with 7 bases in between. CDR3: CASSLVLGSYNEQFF. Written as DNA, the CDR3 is TGTGCCAGCAGTTTAGTCTTAGGCTCCTACAATGAGCAGTTCTTC.

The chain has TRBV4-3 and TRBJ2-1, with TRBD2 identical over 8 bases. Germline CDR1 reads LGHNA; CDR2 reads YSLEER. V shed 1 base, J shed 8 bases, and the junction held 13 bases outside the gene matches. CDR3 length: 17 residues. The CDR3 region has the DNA TGCGCCAGCAGCCAAGCCCAGCGGGAGATAGGGGCTGATGAGCAGTTCTTC. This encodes CASSQAQREIGADEQFF.

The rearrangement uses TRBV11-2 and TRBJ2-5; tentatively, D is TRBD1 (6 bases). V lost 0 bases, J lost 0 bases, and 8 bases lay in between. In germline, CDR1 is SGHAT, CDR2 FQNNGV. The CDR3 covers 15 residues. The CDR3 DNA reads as TGTGCCAGCAGCTTAGAAGGACAGAACCAAGAGACCCAGTACTTC. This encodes CASSLEGQNQETQYF.

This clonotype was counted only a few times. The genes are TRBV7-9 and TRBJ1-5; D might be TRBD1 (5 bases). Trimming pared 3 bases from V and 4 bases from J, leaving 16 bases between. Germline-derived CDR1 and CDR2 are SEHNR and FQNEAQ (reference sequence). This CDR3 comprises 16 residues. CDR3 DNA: TGTGCCAGCAGCTTCTCAACAGGCGGTAAAAATCAGCCCCAGCATTTT. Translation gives CASSFSTGGKNQPQHF.

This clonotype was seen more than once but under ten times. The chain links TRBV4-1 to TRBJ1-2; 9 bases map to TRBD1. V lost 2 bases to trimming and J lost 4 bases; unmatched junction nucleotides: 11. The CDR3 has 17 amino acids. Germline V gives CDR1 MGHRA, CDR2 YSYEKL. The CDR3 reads CASSQNLRDRESYGYTF. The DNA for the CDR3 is TGCGCCAGCAGCCAAAATCTCCGGGACAGGGAATCCTATGGCTACACCTTC.

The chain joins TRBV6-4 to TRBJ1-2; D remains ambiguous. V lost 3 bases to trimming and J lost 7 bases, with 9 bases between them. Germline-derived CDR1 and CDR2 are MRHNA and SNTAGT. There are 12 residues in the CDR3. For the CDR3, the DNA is TGTGCCAGCAGTGAAGGGTCGGGTGGCTACACCTTC. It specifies CASSEGSGGYTF.